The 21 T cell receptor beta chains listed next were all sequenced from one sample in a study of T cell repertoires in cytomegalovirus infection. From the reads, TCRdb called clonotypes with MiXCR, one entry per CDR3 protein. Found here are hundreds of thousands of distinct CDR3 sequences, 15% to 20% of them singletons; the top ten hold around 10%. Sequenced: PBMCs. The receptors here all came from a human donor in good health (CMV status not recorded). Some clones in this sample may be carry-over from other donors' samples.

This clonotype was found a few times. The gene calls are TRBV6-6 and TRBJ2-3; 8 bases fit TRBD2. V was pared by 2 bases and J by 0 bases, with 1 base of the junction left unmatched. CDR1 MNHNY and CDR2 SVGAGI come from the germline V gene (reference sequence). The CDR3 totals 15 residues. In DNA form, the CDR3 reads TGTGCCAGCAGTTACCCGGGGGGGAGCACAGATACGCAGTATTTT. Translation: CASSYPGGSTDTQYF.

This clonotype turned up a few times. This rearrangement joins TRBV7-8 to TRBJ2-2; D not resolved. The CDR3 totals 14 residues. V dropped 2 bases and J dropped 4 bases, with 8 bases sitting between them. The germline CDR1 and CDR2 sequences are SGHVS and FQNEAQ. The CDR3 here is CASSLSRATGELFF. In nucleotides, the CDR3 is TGTGCCAGCAGCTTATCGCGTGCCACCGGGGAGCTGTTTTTT. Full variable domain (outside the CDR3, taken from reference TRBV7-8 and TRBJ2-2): GAGVSQSPRYKVAKRGQDVALRCDPISGHVSLFWYQQALGQGPEFLTYFQNEAQLDKSGLPSDRFFAERPEGSVSTLKIQRTQQEDSAVYLCASSLSRATGELFFGEGSRLTVL.

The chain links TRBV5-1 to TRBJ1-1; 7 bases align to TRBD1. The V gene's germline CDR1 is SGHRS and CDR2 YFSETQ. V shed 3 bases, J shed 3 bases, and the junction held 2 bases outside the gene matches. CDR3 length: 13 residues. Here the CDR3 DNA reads TGCGCCAGCAGCTGGGACAGATACACTGAAGCTTTCTTT. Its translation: CASSWDRYTEAFF.

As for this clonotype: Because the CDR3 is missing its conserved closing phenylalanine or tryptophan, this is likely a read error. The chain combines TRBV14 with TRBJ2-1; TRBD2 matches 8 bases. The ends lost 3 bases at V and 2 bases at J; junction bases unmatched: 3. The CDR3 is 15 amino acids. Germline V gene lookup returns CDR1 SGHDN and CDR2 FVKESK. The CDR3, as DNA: TGTGCCAGCAGCCACAGACTAGCGACCTACAATGAGCAGTTCATC. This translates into CASSHRLATYNEQFI.

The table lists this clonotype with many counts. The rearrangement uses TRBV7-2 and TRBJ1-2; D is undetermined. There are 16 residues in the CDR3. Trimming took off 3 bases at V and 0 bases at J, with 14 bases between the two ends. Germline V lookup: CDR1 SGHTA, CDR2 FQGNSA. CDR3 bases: TGTGCCAGCAGCTTGAACAAGGGCGCAGCTAACTATGGCTACACCTTC. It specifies CASSLNKGAANYGYTF.

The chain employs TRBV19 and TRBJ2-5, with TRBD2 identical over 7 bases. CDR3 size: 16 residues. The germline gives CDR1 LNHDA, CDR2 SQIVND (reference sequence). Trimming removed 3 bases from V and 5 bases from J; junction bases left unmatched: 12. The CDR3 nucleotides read TGTGCCAGTAGTATCCGGGGCGGGAGAGGCGGGGAGACCCAGTACTTC. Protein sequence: CASSIRGGRGGETQYF. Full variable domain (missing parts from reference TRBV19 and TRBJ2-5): DGGITQSPKYLFRKEGQNVTLSCEQNLNHDAMYWYRQDPGQGLRLIYYSQIVNDFQKGDIAEGYSVSREKKESFPLTVTSAQKNPTAFYLCASSIRGGRGGETQYFGPGTRLLVL.

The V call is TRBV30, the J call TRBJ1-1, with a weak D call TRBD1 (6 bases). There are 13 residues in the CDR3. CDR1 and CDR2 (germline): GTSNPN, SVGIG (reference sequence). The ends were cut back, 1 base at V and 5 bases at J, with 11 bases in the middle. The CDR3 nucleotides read TGTGCCTGGAGTGGAGGGGGTGGGACTGAAGCTTTCTTT. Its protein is CAWSGGGGTEAFF.

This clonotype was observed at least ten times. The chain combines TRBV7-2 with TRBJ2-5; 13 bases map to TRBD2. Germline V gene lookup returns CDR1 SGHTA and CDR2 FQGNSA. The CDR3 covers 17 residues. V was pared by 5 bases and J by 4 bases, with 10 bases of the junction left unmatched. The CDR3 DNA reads TGTGCCAGCAGCAGAAAACTAGCGGGAGGGGTCAGAGAGACCCAGTACTTC. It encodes CASSRKLAGGVRETQYF.

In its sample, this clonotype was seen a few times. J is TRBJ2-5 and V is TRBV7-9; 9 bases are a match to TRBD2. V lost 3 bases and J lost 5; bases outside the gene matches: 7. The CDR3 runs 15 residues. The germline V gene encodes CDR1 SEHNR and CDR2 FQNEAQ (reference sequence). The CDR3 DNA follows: TGTGCCAGCAGCTTGGCGGGGGGGCTAGCGGAGACCCAGTACTTC. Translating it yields CASSLAGGLAETQYF.

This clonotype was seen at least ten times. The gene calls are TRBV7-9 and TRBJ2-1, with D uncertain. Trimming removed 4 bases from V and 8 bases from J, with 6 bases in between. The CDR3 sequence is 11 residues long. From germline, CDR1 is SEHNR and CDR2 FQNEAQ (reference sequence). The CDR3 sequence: CASSWMDEQFF. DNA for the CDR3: TGTGCCAGCAGCTGGATGGATGAGCAGTTCTTC.

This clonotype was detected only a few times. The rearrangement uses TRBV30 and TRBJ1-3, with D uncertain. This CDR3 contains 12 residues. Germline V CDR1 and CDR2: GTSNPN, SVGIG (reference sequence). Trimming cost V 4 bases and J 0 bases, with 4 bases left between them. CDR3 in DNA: TGTGCCTGGAAACACTCTGGAAACACCATATATTTT. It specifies CAWKHSGNTIYF.

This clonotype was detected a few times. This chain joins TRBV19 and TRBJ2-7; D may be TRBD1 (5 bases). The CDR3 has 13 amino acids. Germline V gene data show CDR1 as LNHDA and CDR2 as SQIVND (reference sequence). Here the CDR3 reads CPYPPGSAYEQYF. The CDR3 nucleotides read TGTCCTTACCCACCAGGGTCGGCCTACGAGCAGTACTTC.

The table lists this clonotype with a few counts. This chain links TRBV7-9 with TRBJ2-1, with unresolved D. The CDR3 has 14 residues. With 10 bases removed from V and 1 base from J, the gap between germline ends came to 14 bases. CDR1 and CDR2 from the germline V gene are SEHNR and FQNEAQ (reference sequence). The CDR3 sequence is CATSKSPSYNEQFF. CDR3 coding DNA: TGTGCCACCTCAAAGAGTCCGTCCTACAATGAGCAGTTCTTC. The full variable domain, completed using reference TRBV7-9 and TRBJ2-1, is DTGVSQNPRHKITKRGQNVTFRCDPISEHNRLYWYRQTLGQGPEFLTYFQNEAQLEKSRLLSDRFSAERPKGSFSTLEIQRTEQGDSAMYLCATSKSPSYNEQFFGPGTRLTVL.

CDR3: CSAPWTGLLFF. The DNA for the CDR3 is TGCAGTGCTCCGTGGACAGGGTTACTGTTTTTT. The chain joins TRBV20-1 to TRBJ1-4; 8 bases fit TRBD1. The CDR3 contains 11 residues. Per germline, CDR1 DFQATT and CDR2 SNEGSKA (reference sequence). The V gene end was trimmed by 5 bases and the J gene end by 13 bases; junction bases not matched to a gene: 6.

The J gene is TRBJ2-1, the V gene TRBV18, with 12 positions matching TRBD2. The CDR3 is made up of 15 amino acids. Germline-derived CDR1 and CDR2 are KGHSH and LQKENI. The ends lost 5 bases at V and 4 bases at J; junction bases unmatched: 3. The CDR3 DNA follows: TGTGCCAGCTCAGAACTAGCGGGAGGATACAATGAGCAGTTCTTC. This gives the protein CASSELAGGYNEQFF.

This CDR3 is CASSRGVSTNEKLFF. In DNA, the CDR3 is TGTGCCAGCAGCCGAGGTGTTTCAACTAATGAAAAACTGTTTTTT. This chain links TRBV5-5 with TRBJ1-4; D not certain. Germline V lookup: CDR1 SGHKS, CDR2 YYEKEE (reference sequence). This CDR3 comprises 15 residues. V was trimmed by 4 bases and J by 0 bases, leaving 10 bases between them.

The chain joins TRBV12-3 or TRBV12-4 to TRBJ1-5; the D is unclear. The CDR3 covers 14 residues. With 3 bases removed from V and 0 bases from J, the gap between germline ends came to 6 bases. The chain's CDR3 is CASSFMISNQPQHF. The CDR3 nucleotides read TGTGCCAGCAGTTTTATGATTAGCAATCAGCCCCAGCATTTT.

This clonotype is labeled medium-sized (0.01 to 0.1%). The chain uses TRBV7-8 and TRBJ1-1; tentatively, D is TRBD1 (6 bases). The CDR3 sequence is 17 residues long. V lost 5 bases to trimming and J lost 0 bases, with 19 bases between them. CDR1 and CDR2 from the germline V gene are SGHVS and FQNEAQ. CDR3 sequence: CASSRGSDSFMNTEAFF. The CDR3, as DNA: TGTGCCAGCAGCCGCGGCTCGGACAGCTTTATGAACACTGAAGCTTTCTTT.

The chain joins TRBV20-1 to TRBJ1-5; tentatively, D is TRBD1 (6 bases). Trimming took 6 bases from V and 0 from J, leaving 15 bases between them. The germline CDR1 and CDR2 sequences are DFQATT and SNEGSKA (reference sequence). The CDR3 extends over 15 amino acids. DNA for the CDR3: TGCAGTGCGGGGGGGGCCACCTATAGCAATCAGCCCCAGCATTTT. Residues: CSAGGATYSNQPQHF.

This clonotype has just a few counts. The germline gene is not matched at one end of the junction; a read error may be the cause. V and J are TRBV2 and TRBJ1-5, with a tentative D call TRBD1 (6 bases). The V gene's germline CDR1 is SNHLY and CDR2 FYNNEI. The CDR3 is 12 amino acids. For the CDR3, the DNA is TGTGTCAGCGGAGGGGGGAATCAGCCCCAGCATTTT. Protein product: CVSGGGNQPQHF.

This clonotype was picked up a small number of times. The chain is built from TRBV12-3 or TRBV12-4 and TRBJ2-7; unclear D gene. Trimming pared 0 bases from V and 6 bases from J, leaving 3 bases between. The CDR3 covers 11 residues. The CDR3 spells CASSLAVEQYF. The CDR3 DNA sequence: TGTGCCAGCAGTTTAGCCGTCGAGCAGTACTTC.